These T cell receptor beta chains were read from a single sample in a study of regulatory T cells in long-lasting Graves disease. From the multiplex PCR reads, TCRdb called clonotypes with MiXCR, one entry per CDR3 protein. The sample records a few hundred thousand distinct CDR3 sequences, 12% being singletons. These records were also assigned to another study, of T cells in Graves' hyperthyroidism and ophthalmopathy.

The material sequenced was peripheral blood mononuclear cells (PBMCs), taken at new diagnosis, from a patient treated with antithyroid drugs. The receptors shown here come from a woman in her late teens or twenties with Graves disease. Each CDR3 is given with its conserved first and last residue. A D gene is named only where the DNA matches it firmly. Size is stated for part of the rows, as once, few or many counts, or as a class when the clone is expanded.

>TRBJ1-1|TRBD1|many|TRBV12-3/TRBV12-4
TGTGCCAGCAGTTTCGGACAGGGAGGCCCTGAAGCTTTCTTT
CASSFGQGGPEAFF
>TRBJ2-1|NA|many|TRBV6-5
TGTGCCAGCAGTTACTCCCTTTCAAGGGATGAGCAGTTCTTC
CASSYSLSRDEQFF
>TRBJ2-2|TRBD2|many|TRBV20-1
TGCAGTGCTAGAGATCTGCGGGGGGGCAACACCGGGGAGCTGTTTTTT
CSARDLRGGNTGELFF
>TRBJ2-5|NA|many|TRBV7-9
TGTGCCAGCAGCGTTAGCGGCGAAGAGACCCAGTACTTC
CASSVSGEETQYF
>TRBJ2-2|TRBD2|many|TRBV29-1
TGCAGCGGCCTGAGAGCGGGAGAGGGATTGTACACCGGGGAGCTGTTTTTT
CSGLRAGEGLYTGELFF
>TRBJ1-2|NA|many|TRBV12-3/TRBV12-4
TGTGCCAGCAGCACCTCGACGACCTATGGCTACACCTTC
CASSTSTTYGYTF
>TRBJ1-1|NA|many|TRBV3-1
TGTGCCAGCAGCCCAATAGGGAACACTGAAGCTTTCTTT
CASSPIGNTEAFF
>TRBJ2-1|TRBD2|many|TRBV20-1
TGCAGTGCTAGAGAGGTAGCGGGAGTCCAACTTGAGCAGTTCTTC
CSAREVAGVQLEQFF
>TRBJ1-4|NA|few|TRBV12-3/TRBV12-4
TGTGCCAGCAGTTTAGAAAGGGGGAGGGAAAAACTGTTTTTT
CASSLERGREKLFF
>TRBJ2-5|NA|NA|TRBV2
TGTGCCAGCAGAGGGGGTAGGGGCCAAGAGACCCAGTACTTC
CASRGGRGQETQYF
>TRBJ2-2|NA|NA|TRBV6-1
TGTGCCAGCATGAAGTTCGCAGGGTATGGTGAGGATACCGGGGAGCTGTTTTTT
CASMKFAGYGEDTGELFF
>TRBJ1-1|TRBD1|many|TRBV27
TGTGCCAGCAGCTGGGGGACAGGACGGAACACTGAAGCTTTCTTT
CASSWGTGRNTEAFF
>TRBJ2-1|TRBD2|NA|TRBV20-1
TGCACCCTCAGCGGGAGTGTCTACAATGAGCAGTTCTTC
CTLSGSVYNEQFF
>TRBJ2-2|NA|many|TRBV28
TGTGCCAGCAGTTCCTCGAACACCGGGGAGCTGTTTTTT
CASSSSNTGELFF
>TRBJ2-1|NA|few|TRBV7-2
TGTGCCAGCAGTTATAGAACAGGCTACAATGAGCAGTTCTTC
CASSYRTGYNEQFF
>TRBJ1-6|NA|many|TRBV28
TGTGCCAGCAGTTTAAGGAGTCCACCCCTCCACTTT
CASSLRSPPLHF
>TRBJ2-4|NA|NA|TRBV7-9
TGTGCCAGCAGCTCCTCCGGGTCCCCGTCAGGGTACTTC
CASSSSGSPSGYF
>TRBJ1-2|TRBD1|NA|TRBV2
TGTGCCAGCAGTGAGGACAGGGTGCATAACTATGGCTACACCTTC
CASSEDRVHNYGYTF
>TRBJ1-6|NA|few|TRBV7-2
TGTGCCAGCAGTCTAGTCAGCCATAATTCACCCCTCCACTTT
CASSLVSHNSPLHF
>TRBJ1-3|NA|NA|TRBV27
TGTGCCAGCAGTTTCGGGATAGGAAACACCATATATTTT
CASSFGIGNTIYF
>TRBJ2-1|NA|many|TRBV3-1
TGTGCCAGCAGCCCGAACAGACCCCTCTGGAGGGAGCAGTTCTTC
CASSPNRPLWREQFF
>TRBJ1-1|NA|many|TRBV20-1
TGCAGTGCTAGAGATTCCCAGGCCCCGCCGGGAGCTTTCTTT
CSARDSQAPPGAFF
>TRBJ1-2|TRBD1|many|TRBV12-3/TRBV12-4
TGTGCCAGCAGTGAAGACCCCGGACAGGGAGGGTCCGGCTACACCTTC
CASSEDPGQGGSGYTF
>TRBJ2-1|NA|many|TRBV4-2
TGTGCCAGCAGCCAAGAAGGAACAAGCTCCTACAATGAGCAGTTCTTC
CASSQEGTSSYNEQFF
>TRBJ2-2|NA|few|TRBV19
TGTGCCAGTAGTATTCTCGAGGGTCGGCCGAACACCGGGGAGCTGTTTTTT
CASSILEGRPNTGELFF